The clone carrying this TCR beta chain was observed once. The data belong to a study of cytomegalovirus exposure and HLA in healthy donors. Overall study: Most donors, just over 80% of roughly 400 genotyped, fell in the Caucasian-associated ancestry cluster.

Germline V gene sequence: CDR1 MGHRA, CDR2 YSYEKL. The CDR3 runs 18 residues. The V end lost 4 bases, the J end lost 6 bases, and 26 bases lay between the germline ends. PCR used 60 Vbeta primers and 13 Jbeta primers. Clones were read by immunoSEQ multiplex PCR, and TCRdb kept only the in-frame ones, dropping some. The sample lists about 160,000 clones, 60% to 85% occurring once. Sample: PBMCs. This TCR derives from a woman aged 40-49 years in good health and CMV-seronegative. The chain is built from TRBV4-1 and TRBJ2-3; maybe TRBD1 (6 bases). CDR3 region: CASSPSPRTDGSSDTQYF. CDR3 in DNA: TGCGCCAGCAGCCCCTCCCCCCGGACAGACGGATCATCGGATACGCAGTATTTT.